A selection of T cell receptor beta chains follows, all from one sample in a study of cytomegalovirus exposure and HLA in healthy donors. Produced via immunoSEQ multiplex PCR; TCRdb's table is partial and in-frame only. The sample lists hundreds of thousands of clones, about 86% occurring once. The sequenced sample consisted of PBMCs. All receptors derive from a woman aged 30 to 39 in good health and CMV-seropositive. Each CDR3 is given with its conserved first and last residue. Size tells how often a clone was seen (once, few, many) or the class of an expanded clone, and some rows leave it out.

j_call clone_size v_call cdr3_aa
TRBJ2-7 NA TRBV9 CASSLGQGSYEQYF
TRBJ2-2 NA TRBV2 CASSQDSRELFF
TRBJ2-3 NA TRBV5-1 CASSFRDSVTDTQYF
TRBJ2-7 NA TRBV19 CASSLGQEYEQYF
TRBJ2-2 NA TRBV2 CASSEALRGTGELFF
TRBJ2-3 NA TRBV5-3 CARSRRGSGSGGDTQYF
TRBJ2-5 NA TRBV2 CASSDVETQYF
TRBJ2-7 once TRBV7-2 CASSTQGASYEQYF
TRBJ2-7 NA TRBV11-2 CASSFQRDYEQYF
TRBJ2-1 NA TRBV9 CASSPGTGNPSSYNEQFF
TRBJ1-1 NA TRBV29-1 CSGREMNTEAFF
TRBJ2-7 NA TRBV15 CATRSQGVYEQYF
TRBJ1-2 many TRBV14 CASSQAGTGVGYTF
TRBJ2-5 NA TRBV27 CASSLFYPSGSGETQYF
TRBJ2-7 once TRBV4-2 CASSGTTSSYEQYF
TRBJ2-1 NA TRBV28 CASSLFGGYNEQFF
TRBJ2-7 NA TRBV18 CASSPTSLLAGDPRGQYF
TRBJ2-7 few TRBV5-1 CASSHDTYSNYEQYF
TRBJ2-7 NA TRBV2 CATKSIIISYEQYF
TRBJ2-7 NA TRBV6-5 CASSHQLAGIHEQYF
TRBJ1-4 NA TRBV7-2 CASSPGQGYEKLFF
TRBJ1-1 NA TRBV28 CASRVTTLNTEAFF
TRBJ2-1 NA TRBV2 CASIPQREGLNEQFF
TRBJ2-7 NA TRBV6-5 CASRTGGFEQYF
TRBJ2-1 NA TRBV4-1 CASSQDLLIEREGYNEQFF
TRBJ1-5 once TRBV10-1 CASSGGGGQPQHF
TRBJ2-3 NA TRBV4-2 CASSSKRGPDTQYF
TRBJ2-2 NA TRBV5-1 CASIGTPNTGELFF
TRBJ1-2 NA TRBV19 CASSIGGGDYGYTF
TRBJ1-1 NA TRBV5-1 CASSLVGQGNTEAFF
TRBJ2-3 few TRBV7-9 CASSRPGQGADTQYF
TRBJ2-7 NA TRBV28 CASSSRQGSYEQYF
TRBJ2-1 few TRBV20-1 CSATRNNEQFF
TRBJ1-4 NA TRBV6-5 CASSYRGGPNEKLFF
TRBJ1-5 few TRBV27 CASSLFGVGQPQHF
TRBJ2-5 NA TRBV27 CASSLRDYQETQYF
TRBJ2-7 NA TRBV7-6 CASSRTGLGSYEQYF
TRBJ2-7 NA TRBV2 CASIGLPSYEQYF
TRBJ1-2 NA TRBV6-7 CASEDTQGTGYTF
TRBJ2-3 NA TRBV27 CASSPPSLYTQYF